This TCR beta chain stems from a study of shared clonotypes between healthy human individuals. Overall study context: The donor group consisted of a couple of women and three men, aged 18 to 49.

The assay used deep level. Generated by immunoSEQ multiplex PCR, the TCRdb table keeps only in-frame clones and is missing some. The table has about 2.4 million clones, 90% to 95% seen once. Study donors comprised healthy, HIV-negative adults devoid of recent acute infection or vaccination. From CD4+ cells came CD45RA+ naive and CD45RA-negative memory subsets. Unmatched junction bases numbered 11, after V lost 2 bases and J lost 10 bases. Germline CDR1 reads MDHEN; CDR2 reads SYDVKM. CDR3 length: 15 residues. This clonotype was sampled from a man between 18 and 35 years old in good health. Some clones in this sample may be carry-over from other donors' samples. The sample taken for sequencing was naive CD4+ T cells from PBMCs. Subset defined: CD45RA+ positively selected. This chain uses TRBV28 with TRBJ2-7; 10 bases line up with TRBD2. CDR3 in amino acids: CASSLGRRLAGHQYF. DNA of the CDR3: TGTGCCAGCAGTTTAGGTAGGAGACTAGCGGGTCATCAGTACTTC.